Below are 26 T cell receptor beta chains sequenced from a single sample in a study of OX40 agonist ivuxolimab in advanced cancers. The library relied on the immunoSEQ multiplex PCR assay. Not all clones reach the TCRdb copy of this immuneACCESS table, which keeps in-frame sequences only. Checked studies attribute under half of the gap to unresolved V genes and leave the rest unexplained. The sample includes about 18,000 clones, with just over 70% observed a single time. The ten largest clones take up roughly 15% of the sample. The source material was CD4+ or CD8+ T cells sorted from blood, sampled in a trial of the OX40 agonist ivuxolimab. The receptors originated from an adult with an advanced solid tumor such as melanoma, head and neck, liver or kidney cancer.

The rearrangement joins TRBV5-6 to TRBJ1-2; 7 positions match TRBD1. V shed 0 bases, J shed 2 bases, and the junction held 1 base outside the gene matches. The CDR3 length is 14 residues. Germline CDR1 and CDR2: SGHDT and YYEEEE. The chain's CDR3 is CASSLDRGNYGYTF. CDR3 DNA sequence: TGTGCCAGCAGCTTGGACAGGGGAAACTATGGCTACACCTTC.

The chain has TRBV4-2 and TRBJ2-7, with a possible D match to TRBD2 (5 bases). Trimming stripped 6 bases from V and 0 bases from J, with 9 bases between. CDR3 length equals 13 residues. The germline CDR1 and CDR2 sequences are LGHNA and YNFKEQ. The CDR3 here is CASSEGSSYEQYF. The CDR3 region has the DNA TGTGCCAGCAGTGAGGGAAGCTCCTACGAGCAGTACTTC.

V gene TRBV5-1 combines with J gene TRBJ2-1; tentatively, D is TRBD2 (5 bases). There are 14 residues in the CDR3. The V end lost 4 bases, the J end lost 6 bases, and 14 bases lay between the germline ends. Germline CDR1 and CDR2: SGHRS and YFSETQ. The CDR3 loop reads CASSVGSGRNEQFF. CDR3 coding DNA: TGCGCCAGCAGCGTAGGAAGCGGACGCAATGAGCAGTTCTTC.

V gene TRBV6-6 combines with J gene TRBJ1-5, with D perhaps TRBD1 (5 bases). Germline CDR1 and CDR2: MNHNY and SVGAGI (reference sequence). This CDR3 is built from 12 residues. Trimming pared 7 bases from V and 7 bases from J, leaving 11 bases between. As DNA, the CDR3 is TGTGCCAGCACTGGGGGTGTCCAGCCCCAGCATTTT. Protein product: CASTGGVQPQHF.

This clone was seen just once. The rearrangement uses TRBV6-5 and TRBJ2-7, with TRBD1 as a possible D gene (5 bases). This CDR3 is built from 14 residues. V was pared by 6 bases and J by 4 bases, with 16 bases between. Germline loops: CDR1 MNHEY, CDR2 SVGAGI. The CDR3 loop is CASSVYRISYEQYF. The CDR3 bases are TGTGCCAGCAGCGTTTACAGGATTTCGTACGAGCAGTACTTC.

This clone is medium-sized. The CDR3 reads CASSYQGAGDEQYF. The CDR3 DNA follows: TGTGCCAGCAGTTATCAGGGGGCCGGGGACGAGCAGTACTTC. The V gene is TRBV27, the J gene TRBJ2-7, with 8 bases aligning to TRBD1. J was trimmed by 5 bases and V by 4 bases; bases with no gene match: 7. This CDR3 comprises 14 residues. Germline V gives CDR1 MNHEY, CDR2 SMNVEV (reference sequence).

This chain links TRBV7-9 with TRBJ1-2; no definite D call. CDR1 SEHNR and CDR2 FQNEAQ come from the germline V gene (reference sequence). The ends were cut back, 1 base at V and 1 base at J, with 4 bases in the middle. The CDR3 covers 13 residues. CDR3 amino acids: CASSLGDNYGYTF. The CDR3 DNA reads TGTGCCAGCAGCTTAGGTGATAACTATGGCTACACCTTC.

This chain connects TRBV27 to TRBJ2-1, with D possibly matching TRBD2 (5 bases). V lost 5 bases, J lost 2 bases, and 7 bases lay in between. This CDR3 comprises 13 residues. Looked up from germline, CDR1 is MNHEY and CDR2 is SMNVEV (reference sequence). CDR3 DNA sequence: TGTGCCAGCAGTCTAGCAGCCTACAATGAGCAGTTCTTC. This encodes CASSLAAYNEQFF.

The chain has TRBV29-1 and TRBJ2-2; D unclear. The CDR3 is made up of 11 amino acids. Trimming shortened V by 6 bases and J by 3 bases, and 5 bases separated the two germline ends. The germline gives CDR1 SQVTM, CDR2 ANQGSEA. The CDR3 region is CSVAYTGELFF. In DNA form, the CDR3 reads TGCAGCGTCGCTTACACCGGGGAGCTGTTTTTT.

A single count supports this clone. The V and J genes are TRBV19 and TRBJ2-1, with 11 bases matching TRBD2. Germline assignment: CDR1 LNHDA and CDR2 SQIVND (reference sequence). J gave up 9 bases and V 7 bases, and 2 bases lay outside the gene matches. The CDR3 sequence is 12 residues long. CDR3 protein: CASTGLAAEQFF. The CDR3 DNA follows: TGTGCCAGTACGGGACTAGCGGCTGAGCAGTTCTTC.

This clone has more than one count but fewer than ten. The CDR3: CASSSGTGFVAGYTF. The DNA for the CDR3 is TGTGCCAGCAGCTCAGGGACAGGGTTCGTGGCTGGCTACACCTTC. The J gene is TRBJ1-2, the V gene TRBV7-9, with TRBD1 matching 9 bases. Germline values: CDR1 SEHNR, CDR2 FQNEAQ (reference sequence). Trimming removed 4 bases from V and 7 bases from J; junction bases left unmatched: 10. CDR3 length: 15 residues.

The CDR3 DNA reads as TGTGCCAGCAGTTACAGCAGGGGGCAGACTGAAGCTTTCTTT. Its protein product is CASSYSRGQTEAFF. The chain combines TRBV6-6 with TRBJ1-1; 8 nucleotides align to TRBD1. This CDR3 is 14 amino acids long. V lost 2 bases and J lost 5; bases outside the gene matches: 4. Germline V gene lookup returns CDR1 MNHNY and CDR2 SVGAGI (reference sequence).

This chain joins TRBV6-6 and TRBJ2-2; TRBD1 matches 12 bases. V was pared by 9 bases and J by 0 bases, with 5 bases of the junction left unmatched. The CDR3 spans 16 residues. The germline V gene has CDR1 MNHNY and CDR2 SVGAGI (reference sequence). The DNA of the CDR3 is TGTGCCAGGCCTTGGGACAGGGGGCCGAACACCGGGGAGCTGTTTTTT. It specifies CARPWDRGPNTGELFF.

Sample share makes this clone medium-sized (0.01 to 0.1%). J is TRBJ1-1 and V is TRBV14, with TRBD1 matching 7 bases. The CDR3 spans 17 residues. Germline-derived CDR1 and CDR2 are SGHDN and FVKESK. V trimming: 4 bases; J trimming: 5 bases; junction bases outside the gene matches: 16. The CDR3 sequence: CASSPKGYQQGKTEAFF. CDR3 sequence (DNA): TGTGCCAGCAGCCCAAAAGGATACCAACAGGGGAAAACTGAAGCTTTCTTT.

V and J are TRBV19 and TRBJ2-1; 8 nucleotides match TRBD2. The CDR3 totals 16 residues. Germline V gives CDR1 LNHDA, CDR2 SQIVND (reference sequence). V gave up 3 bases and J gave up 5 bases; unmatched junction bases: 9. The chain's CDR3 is CASSIGSGIYNNEQFF. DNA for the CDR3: TGTGCCAGTAGTATCGGTAGCGGGATTTATAACAATGAGCAGTTCTTC.

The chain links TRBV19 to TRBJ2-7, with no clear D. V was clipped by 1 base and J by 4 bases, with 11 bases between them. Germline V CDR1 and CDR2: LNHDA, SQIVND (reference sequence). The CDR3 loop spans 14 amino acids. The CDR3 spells CASSIGAGTYEQYF. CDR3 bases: TGTGCCAGTAGTATAGGGGCAGGTACTTACGAGCAGTACTTC.

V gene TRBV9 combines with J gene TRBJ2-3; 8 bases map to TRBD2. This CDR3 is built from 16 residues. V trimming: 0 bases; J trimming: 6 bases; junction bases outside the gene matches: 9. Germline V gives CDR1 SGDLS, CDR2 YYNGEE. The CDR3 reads CASSVGREGLGDTQYF. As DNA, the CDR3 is TGTGCCAGCAGCGTAGGCCGGGAGGGCCTTGGGGATACGCAGTATTTT.

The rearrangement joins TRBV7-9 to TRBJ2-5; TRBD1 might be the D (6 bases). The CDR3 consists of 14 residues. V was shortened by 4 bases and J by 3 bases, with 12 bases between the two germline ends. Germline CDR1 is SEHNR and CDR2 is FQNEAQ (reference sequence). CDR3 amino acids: CASSYPRDKETQYF. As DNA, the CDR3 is TGTGCCAGCAGCTATCCCCGGGACAAAGAGACCCAGTACTTC.

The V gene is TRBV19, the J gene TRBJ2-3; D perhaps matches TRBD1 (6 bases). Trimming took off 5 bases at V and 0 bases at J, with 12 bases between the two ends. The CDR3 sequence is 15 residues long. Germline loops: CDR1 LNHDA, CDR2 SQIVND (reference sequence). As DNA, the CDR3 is TGTGCCAGTAGTTCTCGGACAGAGAGCACAGATACGCAGTATTTT. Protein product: CASSSRTESTDTQYF.

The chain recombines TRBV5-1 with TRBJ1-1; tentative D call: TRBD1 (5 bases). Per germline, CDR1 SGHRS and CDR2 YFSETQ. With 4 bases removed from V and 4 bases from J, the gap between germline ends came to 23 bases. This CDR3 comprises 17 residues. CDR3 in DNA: TGCGCCAGCAGCCTAACCTACGTCGGGGGTTTGGGCACTGAAGCTTTCTTT. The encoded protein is CASSLTYVGGLGTEAFF.

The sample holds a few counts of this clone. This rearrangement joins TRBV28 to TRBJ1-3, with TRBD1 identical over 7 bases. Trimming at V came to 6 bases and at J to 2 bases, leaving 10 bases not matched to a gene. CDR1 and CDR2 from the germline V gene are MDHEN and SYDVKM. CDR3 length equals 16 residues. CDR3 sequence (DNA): TGTGCCAGCAGCCCTACAGACAGGGAAGCTGGAAACACCATATATTTT. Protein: CASSPTDREAGNTIYF.

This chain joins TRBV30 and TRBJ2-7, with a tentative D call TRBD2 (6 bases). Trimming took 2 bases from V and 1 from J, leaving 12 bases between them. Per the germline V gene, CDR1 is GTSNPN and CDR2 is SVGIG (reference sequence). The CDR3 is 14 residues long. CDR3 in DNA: TGTGCCTGGAGTCTCATGGGGGGATCCTACGAGCAGTACTTC. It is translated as CAWSLMGGSYEQYF.

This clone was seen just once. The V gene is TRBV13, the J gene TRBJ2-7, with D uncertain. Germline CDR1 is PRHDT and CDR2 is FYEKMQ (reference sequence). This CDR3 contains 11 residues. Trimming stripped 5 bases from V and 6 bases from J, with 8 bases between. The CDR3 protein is CASSAKGEQYF. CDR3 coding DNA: TGTGCCAGCAGCGCCAAGGGCGAGCAGTACTTC.

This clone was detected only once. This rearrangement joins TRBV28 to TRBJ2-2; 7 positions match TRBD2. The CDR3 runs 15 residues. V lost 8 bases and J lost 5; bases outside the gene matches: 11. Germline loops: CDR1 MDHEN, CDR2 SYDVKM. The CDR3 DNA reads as TGTGCCAGCTACGGCCTAGCGGAGCTAACCGGGGAGCTGTTTTTT. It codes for CASYGLAELTGELFF. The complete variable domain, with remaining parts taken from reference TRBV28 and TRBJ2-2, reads DVKVTQSSRYLVKRTGEKVFLECVQDMDHENMFWYRQDPGLGLRLIYFSYDVKMKEKGDIPEGYSVSREKKERFSLILESASTNQTSMYLCASYGLAELTGELFFGEGSRLTVL.

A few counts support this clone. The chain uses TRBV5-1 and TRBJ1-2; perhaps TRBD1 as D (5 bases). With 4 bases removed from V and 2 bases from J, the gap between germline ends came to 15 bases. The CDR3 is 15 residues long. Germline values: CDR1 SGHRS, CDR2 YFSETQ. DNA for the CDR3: TGCGCCAGCAGCCTAACCGGGACGGACAACTATGGCTACACCTTC. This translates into CASSLTGTDNYGYTF. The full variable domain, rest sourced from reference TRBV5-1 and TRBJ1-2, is KAGVTQTPRYLIKTRGQQVTLSCSPISGHRSVSWYQQTPGQGLQFLFEYFSETQRNKGNFPGRFSGRQFSNSRSEMNVSTLELGDSALYLCASSLTGTDNYGYTFGSGTRLTVV.

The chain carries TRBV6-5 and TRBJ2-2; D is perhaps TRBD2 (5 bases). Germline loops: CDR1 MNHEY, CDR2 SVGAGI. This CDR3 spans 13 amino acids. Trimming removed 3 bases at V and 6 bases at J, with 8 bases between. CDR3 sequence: CASSYEGAGELFF. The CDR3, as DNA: TGTGCCAGCAGTTATGAGGGCGCCGGGGAGCTGTTTTTT.